This T cell receptor beta chain was captured in a study of T cell responses to AZD1222 COVID-19 vaccine. Study context: Analyses pooled second doses at about 4 or about 12 weeks. Overall study findings and caveats: No day 14 peak samples; only post-peak repertoires were characterized. Nearly half of spike-specific TCRs reportedly go after variant regions that carry no mutations. The CD4 TCRs associated with vaccination extended across spike and predominated at 160-218 and 743-854.

Germline CDR1 is SGHRS and CDR2 is YFSETQ. The CDR3 covers 13 residues. V shed 1 base and J shed 4 bases, with 5 bases lying between them. The method was immunoSEQ multiplex PCR; TCRdb's version includes in-frame clones alone and lacks a portion of them. This table has roughly 130,000 clones, 91% appearing once. Note on this clone: Its antigen is as yet unknown.

This sample comprised peripheral blood, obtained on day 0 of AZD1222 vaccination. The genes are TRBV5-1 and TRBJ1-4; D remains ambiguous. This clonotype originated in an adult in good health. The CDR3 DNA reads TGCGCCAGCAGCTTGAACCTTAATGAAAAACTGTTTTTT. Residues: CASSLNLNEKLFF.